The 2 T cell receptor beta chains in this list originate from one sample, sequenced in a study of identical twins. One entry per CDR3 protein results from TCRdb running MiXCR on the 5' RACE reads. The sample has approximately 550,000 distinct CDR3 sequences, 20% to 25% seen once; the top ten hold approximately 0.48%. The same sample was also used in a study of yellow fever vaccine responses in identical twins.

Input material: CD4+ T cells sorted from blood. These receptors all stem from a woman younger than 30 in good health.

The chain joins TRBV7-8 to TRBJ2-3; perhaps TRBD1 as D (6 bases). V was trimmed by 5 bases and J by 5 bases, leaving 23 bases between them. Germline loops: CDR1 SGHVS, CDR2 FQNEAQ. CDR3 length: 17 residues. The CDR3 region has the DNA TGTGCCAGCAGCCCCGTCCGGTTCGAGGGGGTTGGAGATACGCAGTATTTT. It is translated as CASSPVRFEGVGDTQYF.

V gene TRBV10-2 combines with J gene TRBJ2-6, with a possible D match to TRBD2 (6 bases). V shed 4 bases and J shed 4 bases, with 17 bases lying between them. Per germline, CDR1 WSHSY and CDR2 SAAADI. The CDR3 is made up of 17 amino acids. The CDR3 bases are TGCGCCAGCAGTGGAATAGGGAGGTCTGCAGGGGCCAACGTCCTGACTTTC. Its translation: CASSGIGRSAGANVLTF.